This entry features one T cell receptor beta chain sequence. The CDR3 sequence is 15 residues long. Looked up from germline, CDR1 is SGDLS and CDR2 is YYNGEE. Between the trimmed V and J ends, which lost 1 base and 2 bases, there was a span of 10 bases. The data belong to a study of control samples from healthy donors and cancer patients. The repertoire was sequenced with immunoSEQ multiplex PCR; TCRdb's copy has only in-frame clones and lacks some. There are about 82,000 clones in the sample; more than 75% occur only once, and 20% to 25% lies in the top ten. The rearrangement uses TRBV9 and TRBJ2-1; a possible D gene is TRBD2 (5 bases). Sequencing input: blood. This sequence originates from a middle-aged man in good health. CDR3 region: CASSVLSGTYNEQFF. The DNA for the CDR3 is TGTGCCAGCAGCGTACTAAGCGGCACCTACAATGAGCAGTTCTTC.